These 15 T cell receptor beta chains were sequenced from one sample in a study of identical twins. TCRdb called the 5' RACE reads again in MiXCR, with one record for every CDR3 protein. Of 1.5 million to 2 million distinct CDR3 sequences listed, under 35% were seen once; the top ten hold over 0.25%. Sequencing was carried out using cord blood. Receptor source: a newborn girl in good health.

This sequence joins TRBV6-5 and TRBJ2-3; 8 bases agree with TRBD2. CDR3 size: 16 residues. CDR1 is MNHEY and CDR2 is SVGAGI in the germline V gene. The junction had 6 bases not matched to a gene; V was cut back by 4 bases and J by 0 bases. The CDR3 sequence is CASSSQIAGSTDTQYF. In DNA, the CDR3 is TGTGCCAGCAGTTCCCAAATAGCGGGAAGCACAGATACGCAGTATTTT.

Only a few counts were recorded for this clonotype. The chain uses TRBV10-3 and TRBJ2-3; D is undetermined. Germline lookup yields CDR1 ENHRY and CDR2 SYGVKD. The CDR3 runs to 12 residues. With 3 bases removed from V and 4 bases from J, the gap between germline ends came to 5 bases. DNA for the CDR3: TGTGCCATCAGTGATATCGCAGATACGCAGTATTTT. Its protein is CAISDIADTQYF.

This clonotype has a handful of counts. The V and J genes are TRBV5-6 and TRBJ2-4, with D perhaps TRBD2 (5 bases). CDR1 is SGHDT, CDR2 YYEEEE, per germline. V was cut by 4 bases and J by 0 bases, with 14 bases left in between. The CDR3 sequence is 16 residues long. Here the CDR3 DNA reads TGTGCCAGCAGCACTTTGGACTCCTTAGCCAAAAACATTCAGTACTTC. Translated, it gives CASSTLDSLAKNIQYF.

This clonotype occurred a few times. The V and J genes are TRBV27 and TRBJ1-2; 8 nucleotides align to TRBD1. J gave up 8 bases and V 7 bases, and 9 bases lay outside the gene matches. The CDR3 sequence is 13 residues long. The germline V gene has CDR1 MNHEY and CDR2 SMNVEV (reference sequence). CDR3 in DNA: TGTGCCAGCACCAAACCGGACAGGGAAGGCTACACCTTC. Its protein is CASTKPDREGYTF.

In its sample, this clonotype was seen once. This chain links TRBV7-9 with TRBJ2-1; 8 bases line up with TRBD1. J gave up 7 bases and V 6 bases, and 14 bases lay outside the gene matches. This CDR3 contains 16 residues. Germline-derived CDR1 and CDR2 are SEHNR and FQNEAQ (reference sequence). CDR3 nucleotide sequence: TGTGCCAGCAGTTACGCGGGCAGGGGGCCAGGAAATGAGCAGTTCTTC. Amino acids: CASSYAGRGPGNEQFF.

In this sample, this clonotype turned up a few times. The chain has TRBV20-1 and TRBJ2-1; perhaps TRBD2 as D (5 bases). CDR1 is DFQATT, CDR2 SNEGSKA, per germline (reference sequence). This CDR3 is built from 13 residues. Trimming took 0 bases from V and 9 from J, leaving 12 bases between them. CDR3 DNA: TGCAGTGCTAGAGAGTCCCCCCGGGGTGAGCAGTTCTTC. It codes for CSARESPRGEQFF.

This clonotype was seen a few times. The rearrangement links TRBV6-2 or TRBV6-3 to TRBJ2-7; D unresolved. This CDR3 has 12 residues. V was shortened by 2 bases and J by 5 bases, with 7 bases between the two germline ends. CDR1 and CDR2 from the germline V gene are MNHEY and SVGEGT. CDR3 DNA sequence: TGTGCCAGCAGTTACCTCTTTGACGAGCAGTACTTC. Translating it yields CASSYLFDEQYF.

The rearrangement uses TRBV7-2 and TRBJ2-1; D not resolved. Per germline, CDR1 SGHTA and CDR2 FQGNSA. The V end was cut by 1 base, the J end by 5 bases, with 21 bases between. This CDR3 spans 18 amino acids. The CDR3 nucleotides read TGTGCCAGCAGCTTAGAGAGACTTCTATACAGTTACGACAATGAGCAGTTCTTC. This gives the protein CASSLERLLYSYDNEQFF.

V usage is TRBV12-3 or TRBV12-4 and J usage is TRBJ2-1; D perhaps matches TRBD2 (5 bases). This CDR3 region has 17 residues. With 6 bases removed from V and 3 bases from J, the gap between germline ends came to 21 bases. The CDR3 sequence is CASSPQRAGLLYNEQFF. In DNA form, the CDR3 reads TGTGCCAGCAGCCCCCAACGGGCCGGACTGCTCTACAATGAGCAGTTCTTC.

This clonotype was seen many times. This chain connects TRBV5-1 to TRBJ2-3; D unclear. Germline lookup yields CDR1 SGHRS and CDR2 YFSETQ. Trimming left V 5 bases short and J 3 bases short, with 10 bases between. The CDR3 is 13 amino acids. CDR3 nucleotides: TGCGCCAGCAGAGTGTCACCGACAGATACGCAGTATTTT. Residues: CASRVSPTDTQYF.

V and J are TRBV3-1 and TRBJ2-3, with D possibly matching TRBD2 (5 bases). The CDR3 has 17 residues. V was cut by 0 bases and J by 11 bases, with 24 bases left in between. Germline V gene lookup returns CDR1 LGHDT and CDR2 YNNKEL (reference sequence). For the CDR3, the DNA is TGTGCCAGCAGCCAAGACCTCCCGATTCGGGATAACGCTAGGCAGTATTTT. It specifies CASSQDLPIRDNARQYF.

This clonotype was observed a handful of times. The chain links TRBV4-1 to TRBJ2-7; D is unclear. This CDR3 comprises 12 residues. The germline gives CDR1 MGHRA, CDR2 YSYEKL. Trimming removed 2 bases at V and 6 bases at J, with 8 bases between. The CDR3 coding sequence is TGCGCCAGCAGCCAATTATGGGGCGAGCAGTACTTC. It encodes CASSQLWGEQYF.

The chain recombines TRBV5-1 with TRBJ1-1; 9 nucleotides match TRBD1. The V segment lost 4 bases and the J segment 4 bases; nucleotides outside the gene matches: 8. From germline, CDR1 is SGHRS and CDR2 YFSETQ. The CDR3 has 15 amino acids. The CDR3 sequence is CASSPDRGRGTEAFF. The CDR3 bases are TGCGCCAGCAGCCCGGACAGGGGAAGGGGCACTGAAGCTTTCTTT.

A few counts support this clonotype. This sequence joins TRBV10-1 and TRBJ2-1; D is undetermined. Deletions cut 0 bases from V and 10 bases from J, with 7 bases between. The CDR3 extends over 12 amino acids. Germline V gene sequence: CDR1 WNHNN, CDR2 SYGVQD (reference sequence). The CDR3 sequence: CASSESGWEQFF. The DNA for the CDR3 is TGCGCCAGCAGTGAGTCGGGTTGGGAGCAGTTCTTC.

The CDR3 loop is CASSYQRASANYGYTF. Written as DNA, the CDR3 is TGTGCCAGCAGTTACCAGAGGGCCTCCGCTAACTATGGCTACACCTTC. The V gene is TRBV6-5, the J gene TRBJ1-2, with D uncertain. Trimming left V 2 bases short and J 0 bases short, with 13 bases between. The CDR3 has 16 amino acids. Per the germline V gene, CDR1 is MNHEY and CDR2 is SVGAGI.